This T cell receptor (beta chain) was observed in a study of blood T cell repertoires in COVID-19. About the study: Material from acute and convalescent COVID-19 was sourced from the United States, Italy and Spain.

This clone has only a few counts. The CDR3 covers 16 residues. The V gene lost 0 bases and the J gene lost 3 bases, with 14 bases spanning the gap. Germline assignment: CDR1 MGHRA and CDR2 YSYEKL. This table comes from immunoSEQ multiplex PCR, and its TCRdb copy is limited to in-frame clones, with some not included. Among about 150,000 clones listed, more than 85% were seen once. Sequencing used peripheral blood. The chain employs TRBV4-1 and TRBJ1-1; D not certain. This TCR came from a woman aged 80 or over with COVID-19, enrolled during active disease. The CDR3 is CASSQDGFRVDTEAFF. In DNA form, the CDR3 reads TGCGCCAGCAGCCAAGATGGTTTCCGAGTGGACACTGAAGCTTTCTTT.